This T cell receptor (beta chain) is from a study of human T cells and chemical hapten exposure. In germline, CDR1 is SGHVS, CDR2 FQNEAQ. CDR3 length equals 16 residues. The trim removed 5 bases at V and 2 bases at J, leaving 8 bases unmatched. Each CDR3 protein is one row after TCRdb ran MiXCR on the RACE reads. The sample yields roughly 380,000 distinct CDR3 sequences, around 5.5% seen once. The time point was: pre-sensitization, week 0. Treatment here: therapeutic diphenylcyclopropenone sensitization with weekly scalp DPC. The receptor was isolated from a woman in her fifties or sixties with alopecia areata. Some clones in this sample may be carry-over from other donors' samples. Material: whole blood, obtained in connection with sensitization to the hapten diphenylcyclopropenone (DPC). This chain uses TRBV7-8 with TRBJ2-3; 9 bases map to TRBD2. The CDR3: CASSHVAGAFTDTQYF. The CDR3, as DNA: TGTGCCAGCAGCCACGTAGCGGGGGCATTCACAGATACGCAGTATTTT.